This T cell receptor (beta chain) was sequenced for a study of response to subunit inactivated influenza vaccine. Study-wide results and caveats: Authors suggested each seasonal influenza vaccination recruits few new T cells.

One entry per CDR3 protein, called by TCRdb with MiXCR from the RT-PCR reads. The table records hundreds of thousands of distinct CDR3 sequences, roughly 27% of them present only once. The germline CDR1 and CDR2 sequences are LGHDT and YNNKEL (reference sequence). The CDR3 is 16 amino acids. V lost 1 base and J 0 bases, leaving 12 bases between the germline ends. A note on this clonotype: Its target is unknown.

The chain carries TRBV3-1 and TRBJ2-5; no definite D call. The material was CD4+ T cells sorted from PBMCs, obtained around 5 days after vaccination. This TCR derives from a man aged 50-59 years who received an inactivated influenza vaccine. The CDR3, as DNA: TGTGCCAGCAGCCAAGGACTCGCGAAAGACCAAGAGACCCAGTACTTC. Translating it yields CASSQGLAKDQETQYF.